This entry features one TCR beta chain sequence. The antigen is not known. The V gene's germline CDR1 is MDHEN and CDR2 SYDVKM. The CDR3 sequence is 12 residues long. V shed 4 bases and J shed 18 bases, with 16 bases lying between them. The data were taken from a study of shared clonotypes between healthy human individuals. General study points: Shared across several donors were roughly 5.3% of the naive CD4 clonotypes.

The study enrolled healthy HIV-negative adults without recent acute infections or vaccinations as donors. The protocol was immunoSEQ multiplex PCR, while the TCRdb copy is restricted to in-frame clones and leaves out a portion. The table includes 2 million to 3 million clones, roughly 93% detected once. Material for sequencing was naive CD4+ T cells from PBMCs. Subset given: CD45RA+ positively selected. This sequence was found in a man aged 18 to 29 in good health. Some clones in this sample may be carry-over from other donors' samples. This rearrangement joins TRBV28 to TRBJ2-6; a weak D match, TRBD2 (5 bases). Here the CDR3 DNA reads TGTGCCAGCAGTTCCCGGGCGGGCATAGGGACTTTC. This sequence encodes CASSSRAGIGTF.